This entry features one T cell receptor beta chain sequence. The clone's antigen remains unknown. No much larger clone is present one base from it, and per-base qualities are unavailable. Other DNA sequences of this sample code for an identical CDR3. The data originate from a study of blood T cell repertoires in COVID-19 (dated by TCRdb to the early 2020s). Context from the whole study: The collaborator samples originated in the United States, Italy and Spain and spanned the acute and convalescent phases of COVID-19. The prospective study material was composed of cDNA or gDNA derived from T cells, B-cell-depleted T cells, or PBMCs. Subjects who had been exposed to COVID-19, were actively infected with it, or had recovered from it provided the deeply sampled blood TCRbeta repertoires that made up the dataset. The samples were drawn from the first 160 participants of the ongoing ImmuneRACE study and from some 1,300 subjects provided by 6 global collaborators. Where available, HLA class I and class II types were taken from metadata supplied by the sample provider and were not determined by assay-based typing. A freely available public database, intended as a resource for researchers studying the immune response to SARS-CoV-2, is where the repertoires were released. Nearly every sample came with metadata listing a de-identified subject ID, COVID-19 status, age in years and sex. The research as a whole found: The amount of clinical and demographic metadata varied by source and participant and was provided uncurated.

The collaborating institutions used their own protocols to collect whole blood in K2EDTA tubes. For TCRbeta analysis, collaborators shipped samples as frozen whole blood, isolated PBMCs, or DNA extracted from either of those sample types. TCRbeta CDR3 regions were amplified from genomic DNA by means of the immunoSEQ Assay, a bias-controlled multiplex PCR. The original methods were these. The number of nucleated cells in each sample was estimated from the amplification of reference gene primers within the assay. To quantify the absolute abundance of each unique TCRbeta CDR3 rearrangement, sequence reads were collapsed and filtered. For each sample, productive Simpson clonality was calculated by taking the square root of Simpson's diversity index across productive rearrangements. As stored in TCRdb, this immuneACCESS dataset retains in-frame rearrangements with V and J assigned. A fraction of the clones does not appear; measured against another copy, unresolved V genes explain less than half of the discrepancy, and the remainder lacks a known reason. Clone size and V and J calls were adopted from that table, with D and trimming inferred from the DNA. Here the sample has under 20,000 clones; roughly 88% occur a single time. The top ten hold 3% to 3.5% of the sample.

Trimmed from V: 0 bases; trimmed from J: 10 bases; junction bases lacking a gene match: 14. For CDR1 and CDR2, the germline V gene lists LGHNA and YNFKEQ. The CDR3 has 18 amino acids, counting the end cysteine and phenylalanine. Of the read, only the CDR3 DNA is kept; its 54 bases are in frame from base 1. The sequenced material came from peripheral blood. The sequence derives from a human donor in a cohort sampled during active COVID-19. The rearrangement joined TRBV4-2 to TRBJ2-1, and TRBD2 matches 11 of the central bases. The nucleotides read TGTGCCAGCAGCCAAGATTCATCAGTAGCGGGAGGGAAGGACGAGCAGTTCTTC. Translated, it reads CASSQDSSVAGGKDEQFF.